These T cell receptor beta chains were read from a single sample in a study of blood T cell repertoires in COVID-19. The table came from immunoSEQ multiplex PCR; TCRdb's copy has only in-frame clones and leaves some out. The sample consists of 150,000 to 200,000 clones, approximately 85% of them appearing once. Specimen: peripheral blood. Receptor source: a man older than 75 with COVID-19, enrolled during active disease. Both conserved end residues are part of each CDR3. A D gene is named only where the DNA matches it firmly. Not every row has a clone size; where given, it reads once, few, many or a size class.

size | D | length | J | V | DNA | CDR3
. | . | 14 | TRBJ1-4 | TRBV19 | TGTGCCAGTCTTAACCTCGGAGGAAATGAAAAACTGTTTTTT | CASLNLGGNEKLFF
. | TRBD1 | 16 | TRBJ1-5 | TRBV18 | TGTGCCAGCTCCCTATCGACAGGGGGCGCGGATCAGCCCCAGCATTTT | CASSLSTGGADQPQHF
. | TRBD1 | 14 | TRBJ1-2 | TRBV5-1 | TGCGCCAGCAGCTTGGGACAGGGAACCTATGGCTACACCTTC | CASSLGQGTYGYTF
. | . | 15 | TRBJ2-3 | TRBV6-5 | TGTGCCAGCAGAGAGGACAGTCCTAGCACAGATACGCAGTATTTT | CASREDSPSTDTQYF
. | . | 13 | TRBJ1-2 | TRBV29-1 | TGCAGCGTTATGATAGGGGCAGACTATGGCTACACCTTC | CSVMIGADYGYTF
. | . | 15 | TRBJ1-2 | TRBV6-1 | TGTGCCAGCAGTGAGCGAATCAGGGGAGGGTATGGCTACACCTTC | CASSERIRGGYGYTF
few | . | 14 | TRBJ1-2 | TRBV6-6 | TGTGCCAGCACCGTACGTGGGGCGTACTATGGCTACACCTTC | CASTVRGAYYGYTF
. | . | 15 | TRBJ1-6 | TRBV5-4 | TGTGCCAGCAGCTTGGCCAGGGCAGAAAATTCACCCCTCCACTTT | CASSLARAENSPLHF
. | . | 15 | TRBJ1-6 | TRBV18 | TGTGCCAGCTCACTGTCGAACGGTTATAATTCACCCCTCCACTTT | CASSLSNGYNSPLHF
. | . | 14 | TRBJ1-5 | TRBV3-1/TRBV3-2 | TGTGCCAGCAGCCAAGTTACCGGGGATCAGCCCCAGCATTTT | CASSQVTGDQPQHF
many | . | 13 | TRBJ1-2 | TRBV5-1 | TGCGCCAGCAGCTTGGAAGGGAGCGATGGCTACACCTTC | CASSLEGSDGYTF
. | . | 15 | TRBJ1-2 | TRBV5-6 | TGTGCCAGCAGCTTGGACAGAACCTCCTCCTATGGCTACACCTTC | CASSLDRTSSYGYTF
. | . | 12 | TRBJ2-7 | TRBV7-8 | TGTGCCAGCAGCTCCCCAACCTACGAGCAGTACTTC | CASSSPTYEQYF
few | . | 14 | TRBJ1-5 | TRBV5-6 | TGTGCCAGCAGCTTGCCAGGTCGCAATCAGCCCCAGCATTTT | CASSLPGRNQPQHF
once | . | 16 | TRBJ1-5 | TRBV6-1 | TGTGCCAGCAGTGAAGAACACGGACTACTAGGACAGCCCCAGCATTTT | CASSEEHGLLGQPQHF
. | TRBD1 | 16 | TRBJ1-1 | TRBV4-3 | TGCGCCAGCAGCCAAGATACAGGACAGGGGTCCCTTGAAGCTTTCTTT | CASSQDTGQGSLEAFF
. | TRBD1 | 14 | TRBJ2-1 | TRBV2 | TGTGCCACCCGACAGGGGGCGGGTTACAATGAGCAGTTCTTC | CATRQGAGYNEQFF
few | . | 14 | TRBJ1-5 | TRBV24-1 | TGTGCCACCAGTGATCGTGACAGTATTCAGCCCCAGCATTTT | CATSDRDSIQPQHF
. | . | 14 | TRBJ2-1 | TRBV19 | TGTGCCAGTAGTATAGTGGGGGGCTACAATGAGCAGTTCTTC | CASSIVGGYNEQFF
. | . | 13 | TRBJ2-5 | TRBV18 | TGTGCCAGCTCACCTGGACTCGGGGAGACCCAGTACTTC | CASSPGLGETQYF
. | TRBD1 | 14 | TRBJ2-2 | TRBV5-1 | TGCGCCAGCAGCGTGGACAGGTGGACCGGGGAGCTGTTTTTT | CASSVDRWTGELFF
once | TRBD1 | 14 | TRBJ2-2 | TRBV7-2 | TGTGCCAGCAGCGCCACAGGGGTGGACGGGGAGCTGTTTTTT | CASSATGVDGELFF
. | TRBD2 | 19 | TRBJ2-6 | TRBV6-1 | TGTGCCAGCAGAGAAGGGAGGGCTAGCGGGGGGGCTGGGGCCAACGTCCTGACTTTC | CASREGRASGGAGANVLTF
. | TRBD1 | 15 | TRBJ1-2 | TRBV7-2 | TGTGCCAGCAGCTTAGCGGTAGGACAGGGCTATGGCTACACCTTC | CASSLAVGQGYGYTF
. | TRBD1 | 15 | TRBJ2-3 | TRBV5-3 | TGTGCCAGAAGGCAGACAGGGGGACGGACAGATACGCAGTATTTT | CARRQTGGRTDTQYF
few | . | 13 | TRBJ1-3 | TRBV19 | TGTGCCGACCACCGGAGGTCTGGAAACACCATATATTTT | CADHRRSGNTIYF
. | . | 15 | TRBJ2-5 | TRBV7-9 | TGTGCCAGCAGCGTCCAGGGACACCACCAAGAGACCCAGTACTTC | CASSVQGHHQETQYF
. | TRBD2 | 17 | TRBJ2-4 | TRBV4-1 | TGCGCCAGCAGCCAAGGGCTAGCGGGGGGGCCGCAACCGATTCAGTACTTC | CASSQGLAGGPQPIQYF
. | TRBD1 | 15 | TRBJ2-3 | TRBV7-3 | TGTGCCAGCAGCTTAACAGGGGGCTGGAAAGATACGCAGTATTTT | CASSLTGGWKDTQYF
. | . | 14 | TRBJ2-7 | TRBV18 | TGTGCCAGCTCACCCGAAAGAGTCTCCTACGAGCAGTACTTC | CASSPERVSYEQYF
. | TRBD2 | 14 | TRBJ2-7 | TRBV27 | TGTGCCAGCAGTTTTGGGACTAGTGTATCCGAGCAGTACTTC | CASSFGTSVSEQYF
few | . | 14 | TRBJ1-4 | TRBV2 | TGTGCCAGCTCGCCCGGGGGAACTAATGAAAAACTGTTTTTT | CASSPGGTNEKLFF
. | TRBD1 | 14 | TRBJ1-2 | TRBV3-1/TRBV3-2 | TGTGCCAGCAGCGACGCACAGGGGAGAAATGGCTACACCTTC | CASSDAQGRNGYTF
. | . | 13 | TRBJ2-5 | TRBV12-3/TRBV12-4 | TGTGCCAGCAGTTCGGAGCCAGCAGAGACCCAGTACTTC | CASSSEPAETQYF
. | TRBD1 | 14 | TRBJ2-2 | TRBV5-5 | TGTGCCAGCAGTCCGGACAGGTTCACCGGGGAGCTGTTTTTT | CASSPDRFTGELFF
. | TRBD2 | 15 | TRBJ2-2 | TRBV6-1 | TGTGCCAGCAGTGAGGCGGGGGAGAGAAGCGGGGAGCTGTTTTTT | CASSEAGERSGELFF
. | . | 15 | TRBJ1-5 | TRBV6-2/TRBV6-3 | TGTGCCAGCAGTTACTACAGGGATAGCAATCAGCCCCAGCATTTT | CASSYYRDSNQPQHF
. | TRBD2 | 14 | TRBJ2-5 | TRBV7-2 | TGTGCCAGCAGCGCGGGACTATTCGGAGAGACCCAGTACTTC | CASSAGLFGETQYF
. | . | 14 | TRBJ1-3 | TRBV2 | TGTGCCAGCAGGAGAGGACCGGGGAGAAACACCATATATTTT | CASRRGPGRNTIYF
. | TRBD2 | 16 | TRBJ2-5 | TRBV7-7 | TGTGCCAGCAGCCGCTCTAGCGGGGGTGGCCAAGAGACCCAGTACTTC | CASSRSSGGGQETQYF
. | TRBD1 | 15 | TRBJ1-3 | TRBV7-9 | TGTGCCAGCAGCTTGGGACAGGCCTCTGGAAACACCATATATTTT | CASSLGQASGNTIYF
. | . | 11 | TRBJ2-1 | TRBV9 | TGTGCCAGCAGCCCTGCAAGCGAGCAGTTCTTC | CASSPASEQFF
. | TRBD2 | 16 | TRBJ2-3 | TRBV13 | TGTGCCAGCAGCTCCCGACTAGCTCTCTTCTCAGATACGCAGTATTTT | CASSSRLALFSDTQYF
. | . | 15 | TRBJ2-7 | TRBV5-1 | TGCGCCAGCAGCTTAGGGGCTGGGTTATCCTACGAGCAGTACTTC | CASSLGAGLSYEQYF
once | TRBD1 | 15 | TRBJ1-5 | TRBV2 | TGTGCCAGCAGGGTGACAGGGAATAGCAATCAGCCCCAGCATTTT | CASRVTGNSNQPQHF
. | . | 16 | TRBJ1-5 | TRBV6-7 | TGTGCCAGCAGTTTCCTCTGGGTCCCGAGGGGGCAGCCCCAGCATTTT | CASSFLWVPRGQPQHF
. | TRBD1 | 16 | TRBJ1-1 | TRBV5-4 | TGTGCCAGCAGCTACGACAGGGGTGGGGGGGACACTGAAGCTTTCTTT | CASSYDRGGGDTEAFF
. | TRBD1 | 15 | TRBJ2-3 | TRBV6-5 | TGTGCCAGCGGACAGGGGGCGCTTGGCACAGATACGCAGTATTTT | CASGQGALGTDTQYF
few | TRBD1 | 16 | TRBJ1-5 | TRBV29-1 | TGCAGCGTCTTGCTGACCGGAGGGGGCGCAGGGCAGCCCCAGCATTTT | CSVLLTGGGAGQPQHF